A single T cell receptor (beta chain) is shown here with its context. The antigen is undetermined. This record comes from a study of long-term antiretroviral therapy in people with HIV. Study results and caveats: Viral resistance, ART adherence and therapy changes all lacked available data.

Sequencing relied on immunoSEQ assay v3.0, run at survey level. The data were produced by immunoSEQ multiplex PCR, yet TCRdb's version contains in-frame clones alone and is incomplete. Seen here are 21,000 or so clones, roughly 79% observed once, and the top ten hold about 4.9%. The source of this sequence is a man in his late teens or twenties with HIV. Sequencing used unsorted PBMCs, obtained 0.5 years after starting antiretroviral therapy.

Written as DNA, the CDR3 is TGTGCCACCAGAGGCCCCGCAATTTCCTACGAGCAGTACTTC. This encodes CATRGPAISYEQYF. J is TRBJ2-7 and V is TRBV15; unclear D gene. V was clipped by 6 bases and J by 1 base, with 13 bases between them. Germline CDR1 and CDR2: LNHNV and YYDKDF (reference sequence). CDR3 length equals 14 residues.